A single sample gave rise to the 27 T cell receptor beta chains below, sequenced in a study of a mutant IDH1 vaccine in newly diagnosed glioma. These TCRs are of unknown antigen specificity. Repertoires were generated with immunoSEQ multiplex PCR, while TCRdb's copy carries only in-frame clones and drops some. The sample has 75,000 to 80,000 clones; more than 80% are singletons. Time point noted: week 23, last vaccination. In the vaccine, a single dose held 300 ug of the mutant IDH1 20-mer peptide, along with topical imiquimod. The material sequenced was PBMCs, taken from a glioma patient whose treatment included an IDH1 peptide vaccine. The receptors here all came from a woman aged 50 to 60 with glioma.

This chain connects TRBV28 to TRBJ2-7; TRBD2 agrees at 10 bases. The CDR3 is made up of 16 amino acids. The ends lost 8 bases at V and 0 bases at J; junction bases unmatched: 10. Germline CDR1 MDHEN, CDR2 SYDVKM. This CDR3 reads CASAEHSGRSSYEQYF. For the CDR3, the DNA is TGTGCCAGCGCGGAACATAGCGGGAGGAGCTCCTACGAGCAGTACTTC.

The chain is built from TRBV4-2 and TRBJ2-5, with 7 bases matching TRBD1. Germline CDR1 reads LGHNA; CDR2 reads YNFKEQ. J was trimmed by 5 bases and V by 4 bases; bases with no gene match: 1. This CDR3 contains 12 residues. The CDR3 here is CASSLRGETQYF. The CDR3, as DNA: TGTGCCAGCAGCCTCAGGGGGGAGACCCAGTACTTC.

The chain uses TRBV18 and TRBJ2-5; 7 positions match TRBD2. The CDR3 extends over 15 amino acids. CDR1 and CDR2 from the germline V gene are KGHSH and LQKENI. V was pared by 3 bases and J by 5 bases, with 9 bases of the junction left unmatched. The CDR3 DNA sequence: TGTGCCAGCTCACCGAGCGGGGCCGCAGGGGAGACCCAGTACTTC. Translated: CASSPSGAAGETQYF.

The genes are TRBV28 and TRBJ1-4; D call uncertain. The CDR3 extends over 14 amino acids. CDR1 and CDR2 (germline): MDHEN, SYDVKM. V was trimmed by 8 bases and J by 4 bases, leaving 14 bases between them. CDR3 DNA: TGTGCCAGCGGAGTAGGATACTTTAATGAAAAACTGTTTTTT. Translated, it gives CASGVGYFNEKLFF. The entire variable domain, with the rest obtained from reference TRBV28 and TRBJ1-4, is as follows: DVKVTQSSRYLVKRTGEKVFLECVQDMDHENMFWYRQDPGLGLRLIYFSYDVKMKEKGDIPEGYSVSREKKERFSLILESASTNQTSMYLCASGVGYFNEKLFFGSGTQLSVL.

The genes are TRBV7-9 and TRBJ1-5; 8 bases agree with TRBD1. Germline CDR1 reads SEHNR; CDR2 reads FQNEAQ (reference sequence). Unmatched junction bases numbered 5, after V lost 1 base and J lost 6 bases. This CDR3 region has 15 residues. CDR3 DNA: TGTGCCAGCAGCTTAGGGACAGGGCTGGGTCAGCCCCAGCATTTT. Translating gives CASSLGTGLGQPQHF.

CDR3 sequence: CASSLGRSPDTQYF. In DNA, the CDR3 is TGCGCCAGCAGCTTGGGCAGGTCCCCAGATACGCAGTATTTT. V is TRBV5-1 and J is TRBJ2-3; D is undetermined. V shed 0 bases and J shed 4 bases, with 9 bases lying between them. The germline V gene encodes CDR1 SGHRS and CDR2 YFSETQ. This CDR3 comprises 14 residues. The full variable domain, rest sourced from reference TRBV5-1 and TRBJ2-3, is KAGVTQTPRYLIKTRGQQVTLSCSPISGHRSVSWYQQTPGQGLQFLFEYFSETQRNKGNFPGRFSGRQFSNSRSEMNVSTLELGDSALYLCASSLGRSPDTQYFGPGTRLTVL.

V and J are TRBV20-1 and TRBJ2-5; possible D gene TRBD2, 5 bases. Judging by the DNA end, TRBJ2-7 fits better; the J call may be wrong. CDR3 length: 11 residues. Germline V gene data show CDR1 as DFQATT and CDR2 as SNEGSKA (reference sequence). The CDR3, as DNA: TGCAGTCCCCGGGATTCCTACGAGCAGTACTTC. Its translation: CSPRDSYEQYF.

This chain joins TRBV7-9 and TRBJ2-2; D is unresolved. There are 11 residues in the CDR3. Between the trimmed V and J ends, which lost 5 bases and 5 bases, there was a span of 3 bases. CDR1 SEHNR and CDR2 FQNEAQ come from the germline V gene (reference sequence). CDR3 sequence (DNA): TGTGCCAGCAGCCGGACCGGGGAGCTGTTTTTT. This translates into CASSRTGELFF.

The chain couples TRBV10-3 to TRBJ2-7; D is ambiguous. Germline CDR1 is ENHRY and CDR2 is SYGVKD. V lost 4 bases and J lost 3, with 7 bases in between. The CDR3 sequence is 12 residues long. The CDR3 loop reads CAISGNIYEQYF. CDR3 sequence (DNA): TGTGCCATCAGTGGGAACATCTACGAGCAGTACTTC.

In nucleotides, the CDR3 is TGTGCCAGCAGTGACTGGGCCAGGGTGTGGGCCAACGTCCTGACTTTC. Translating gives CASSDWARVWANVLTF. J is TRBJ2-6 and V is TRBV6-1, with D perhaps TRBD1 (5 bases). The ends were cut back, 3 bases at V and 5 bases at J, with 14 bases in the middle. The CDR3 is made up of 16 amino acids. Per the germline V gene, CDR1 is MNHNS and CDR2 is SASEGT.

V gene TRBV10-3 combines with J gene TRBJ1-4; D gene uncertain. The V gene's germline CDR1 is ENHRY and CDR2 SYGVKD. The V and J ends lost 2 bases and 2 bases respectively, with 3 bases between them. This CDR3 has 13 residues. CDR3 coding DNA: TGTGCCATCAGTGAGGTCACTAATGAAAAACTGTTTTTT. This translates into CAISEVTNEKLFF.

The chain couples TRBV11-2 to TRBJ2-7; D call uncertain. V lost 4 bases, J lost 3 bases, and 16 bases lay in between. Germline V gene data show CDR1 as SGHAT and CDR2 as FQNNGV. The CDR3 loop spans 15 amino acids. The CDR3 DNA is TGTGCCAGCAGCTCCTCTATCGGCCCTGGCTACGAGCAGTACTTC. This gives the protein CASSSSIGPGYEQYF.

V gene TRBV7-6 combines with J gene TRBJ1-3, with D possibly TRBD1 on 6 matching bases. The CDR3 extends over 13 amino acids. The germline CDR1 and CDR2 sequences are SGHVS and FNYEAQ. Trimming removed 1 base at V and 9 bases at J, with 10 bases between. CDR3 nucleotide sequence: TGTGCCAGCAGCTTAGGGGACATCCGCACCATATATTTT. Residues: CASSLGDIRTIYF.

The chain carries TRBV10-3 and TRBJ2-1; 11 bases map to TRBD2. The CDR3 loop spans 18 amino acids. From germline, CDR1 is ENHRY and CDR2 SYGVKD. J was trimmed by 0 bases and V by 6 bases; bases with no gene match: 10. CDR3 sequence (DNA): TGTGCCATCAGCTCGACTAGCGGGACCAACCTCTCCTACAATGAGCAGTTCTTC. Its protein product is CAISSTSGTNLSYNEQFF.

The rearrangement uses TRBV6-1 and TRBJ1-6; D is uncertain. Germline CDR1 reads MNHNS; CDR2 reads SASEGT. This CDR3 has 15 amino acids. V lost 1 base to trimming and J lost 3 bases, with 7 bases between them. This CDR3 is CASSEGQLYNSPLHF. The DNA for the CDR3 is TGTGCCAGCAGTGAAGGCCAGCTCTATAATTCACCCCTCCACTTT.

The rearrangement joins TRBV28 to TRBJ1-1, with 7 bases aligning to TRBD1. CDR1 and CDR2 (germline): MDHEN, SYDVKM. This CDR3 is built from 14 residues. With 2 bases clipped from V and 6 bases from J, the junction kept 6 bases outside the gene matches. CDR3: CASSLGDRVAEAFF. The CDR3 region has the DNA TGTGCCAGCAGTTTAGGCGACAGGGTGGCTGAAGCTTTCTTT.

J is TRBJ2-7 and V is TRBV5-6; D is unresolved. This CDR3 contains 14 residues. With 4 bases removed from V and 1 base from J, the gap between germline ends came to 12 bases. CDR1 and CDR2 from the germline V gene are SGHDT and YYEEEE. The CDR3 DNA reads as TGTGCCAGCAGCAGCTTTAGGCGATCCTACGAGCAGTACTTC. It encodes CASSSFRRSYEQYF.

The V call is TRBV2, the J call TRBJ2-3; 8 nucleotides line up with TRBD2. This CDR3 region has 15 residues. The J segment lost 1 base and the V segment lost 3 bases, leaving 3 bases of the junction unmatched. In germline, CDR1 is SNHLY, CDR2 FYNNEI. CDR3 region: CASSDPAGGTDTQYF. The CDR3 DNA reads TGTGCCAGCAGTGACCCAGCGGGGGGCACAGATACGCAGTATTTT.

V and J are TRBV6-5 and TRBJ2-5; 8 bases are shared with TRBD1. With 4 bases clipped from V and 1 base from J, the junction kept 8 bases outside the gene matches. This CDR3 has 16 amino acids. The germline gives CDR1 MNHEY, CDR2 SVGAGI. DNA of the CDR3: TGTGCCAGCAGTTTGACAGGGGAGATGACCCAAGAGACCCAGTACTTC. Protein sequence: CASSLTGEMTQETQYF.

The chain links TRBV28 to TRBJ2-3; D uncertain. The CDR3 is 15 amino acids. Looked up from germline, CDR1 is MDHEN and CDR2 is SYDVKM. V lost 2 bases and J 6 bases, leaving 15 bases between the germline ends. The CDR3 DNA sequence: TGTGCCAGCAGTTTAATAACCACGGCTTGGGATACGCAGTATTTT. Amino acid sequence: CASSLITTAWDTQYF.

This clone was picked up one time. The rearrangement joins TRBV18 to TRBJ2-2, with D unclear. Germline V gene lookup returns CDR1 KGHSH and CDR2 LQKENI. The CDR3 sequence is 12 residues long. Between the trimmed V and J ends, which lost 3 bases and 7 bases, there was a span of 6 bases. This CDR3 reads CASSPKGGELFF. CDR3 DNA: TGTGCCAGCTCACCGAAGGGCGGGGAGCTGTTTTTT.

The V and J genes are TRBV7-9 and TRBJ2-7, with 7 bases identical to TRBD1. The CDR3 runs to 15 residues. Germline loops: CDR1 SEHNR, CDR2 FQNEAQ (reference sequence). The V and J ends lost 4 bases and 5 bases, in that order; junction bases with no gene match: 11. The CDR3 DNA reads as TGTGCCAGCAGCTCTATGGACAGGAGCGGCAACGAGCAGTACTTC. It yields the protein CASSSMDRSGNEQYF.

The chain recombines TRBV19 with TRBJ2-7; D call uncertain. CDR3 length equals 14 residues. Trimming shortened V by 3 bases and J by 6 bases, and 15 bases separated the two germline ends. Germline-derived CDR1 and CDR2 are LNHDA and SQIVND (reference sequence). The CDR3, as DNA: TGTGCCAGTAGTATCCAGGCAGATACCTTCGAGCAGTACTTC. Its protein is CASSIQADTFEQYF.

The chain is built from TRBV14 and TRBJ1-6; 10 bases map to TRBD1. The trim removed 4 bases at V and 10 bases at J, leaving 7 bases unmatched. CDR1 and CDR2 (germline): SGHDN, FVKESK. CDR3 length equals 15 residues. The CDR3 is CASSPRDRGRSPLHF. For the CDR3, the DNA is TGTGCCAGCAGCCCCCGGGACAGGGGACGATCACCCCTCCACTTT.

V and J are TRBV6-9 and TRBJ2-5; possibly TRBD2 for D (6 bases). The CDR3 totals 12 residues. Trimming took off 4 bases at V and 5 bases at J, with 8 bases between the two ends. The V gene's germline CDR1 is MNHGY and CDR2 SVAAGI. The CDR3 nucleotides are TGTGCCAGCAGTTCCCGGGGGGAGACCCAGTACTTC. Translated, it gives CASSSRGETQYF.

The sample holds one count of this clone. The V gene is TRBV9, the J gene TRBJ2-3; 7 bases map to TRBD2. The V gene's germline CDR1 is SGDLS and CDR2 YYNGEE. With 2 bases clipped from V and 2 bases from J, the junction kept 11 bases outside the gene matches. This CDR3 contains 17 residues. The CDR3 DNA is TGTGCCAGCAGCGTCGGGGGAGGGCCATCAGTCACAGATACGCAGTATTTT. This codes for CASSVGGGPSVTDTQYF.

This chain joins TRBV4-1 and TRBJ1-2; no reliable D call. Trimming pared 5 bases from V and 1 base from J, leaving 14 bases between. The CDR3 consists of 15 residues. Germline assignment: CDR1 MGHRA and CDR2 YSYEKL. CDR3 DNA: TGCGCCAGCAGCTCTGGGTCTGTAGGTAACTATGGCTACACCTTC. Protein sequence: CASSSGSVGNYGYTF.